The TCR beta chain under discussion was sequenced for a study of cytomegalovirus exposure and HLA in healthy donors. Use of 60 Vbeta and 13 Jbeta primers characterized the PCR. Sequencing used immunoSEQ multiplex PCR; TCRdb keeps in-frame clones, though not all of them. Altogether about 150,000 clones are present, roughly 70% being singletons, with the ten largest covering more than 3%. The CDR3 is 13 residues long. V dropped 4 bases and J dropped 6 bases, with 16 bases sitting between them. The germline V gene encodes CDR1 GTSNPN and CDR2 SVGIG (reference sequence). The source of this sequence is a male donor in good health and CMV-seronegative. Material: PBMCs. The rearrangement links TRBV30 to TRBJ2-7, with D perhaps TRBD1 (5 bases). The CDR3: CAWTPRSQGEQYF. The CDR3 DNA is TGTGCCTGGACCCCCAGGTCGCAGGGCGAGCAGTACTTC.